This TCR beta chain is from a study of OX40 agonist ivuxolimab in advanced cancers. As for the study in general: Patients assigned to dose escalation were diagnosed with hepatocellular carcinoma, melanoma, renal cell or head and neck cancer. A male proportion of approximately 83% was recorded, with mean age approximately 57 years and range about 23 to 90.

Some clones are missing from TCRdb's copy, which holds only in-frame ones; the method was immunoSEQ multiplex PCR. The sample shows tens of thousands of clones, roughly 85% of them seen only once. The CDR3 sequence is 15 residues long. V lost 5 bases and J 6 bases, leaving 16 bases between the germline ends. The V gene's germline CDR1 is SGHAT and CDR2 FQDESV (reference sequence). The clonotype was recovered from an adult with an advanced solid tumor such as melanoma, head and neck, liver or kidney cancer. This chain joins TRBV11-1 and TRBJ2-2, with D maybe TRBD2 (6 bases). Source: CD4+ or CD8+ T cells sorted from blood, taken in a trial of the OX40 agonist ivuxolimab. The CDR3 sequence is CASSQPGLRAGELFF. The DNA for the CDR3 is TGTGCCAGCAGCCAACCGGGACTTAGGGCCGGGGAGCTGTTTTTT.